Following are 9 T cell receptor beta chains from one sample sequenced in a study of blood T cells in healthy people across ages. For the second PCR, which ran for roughly 6 to 11 cycles, a sample-barcoded 5' primer and a J-beta primer mix were used. TCRdb re-derived calls from the 5' RACE reads in MiXCR, one entry per CDR3 protein. The sample includes about 750,000 distinct CDR3 sequences, about 53% seen only once; the top ten take about two fifths. The sequencing sample was made of blood. These receptors originate from a man of 80 years or more in good health.

This clonotype has a handful of counts. One base away lies a much larger clone, so this may be a sequencing read error. The chain employs TRBV5-1 and TRBJ1-2, with D hard to call. From germline, CDR1 is SGHRS and CDR2 YFSETQ. The CDR3 totals 11 residues. The V end lost 5 bases, the J end lost 4 bases, and 6 bases lay between the germline ends. The DNA of the CDR3 is TGCGCCAGCAGGGAGGGCTATGGCTACACCTTC. It is translated as CASREGYGYTF.

This clonotype has only one observation. The V gene is TRBV21-1, the J gene TRBJ1-2; the table's D gene call, TRBD1, was not cross checked with the DNA. TRBV21-1 has pseudogene status. CDR3 length: 18 amino acids. CDR3: CASSFLDSPFLPNYGYTF. CDR3 DNA: TGTGCCAGCAGCTTCCTAGACAGCCCCTTCTTGCCTAACTATGGCTACACCTTC.

There are a few counts of this clonotype. The rearrangement links TRBV6-1 to TRBJ2-1; TRBD2 agrees at 12 bases. With 6 bases clipped from V and 4 bases from J, the junction kept 4 bases outside the gene matches. The CDR3 is made up of 15 amino acids. Germline V gene lookup returns CDR1 MNHNS and CDR2 SASEGT. The CDR3 here is CASSTGTSGYNEQFF. CDR3 coding DNA: TGTGCCAGCAGCACAGGGACTAGCGGGTACAATGAGCAGTTCTTC.

V gene TRBV4-2 combines with J gene TRBJ2-7; D gene ambiguous. The CDR3 extends over 16 amino acids. Germline-derived CDR1 and CDR2 are LGHNA and YNFKEQ. Trimming pared 0 bases from V and 0 bases from J, leaving 12 bases between. The DNA for the CDR3 is TGTGCCAGCAGCCAAGAGTGGGGTATAAGCTCCTACGAGCAGTACTTC. This encodes CASSQEWGISSYEQYF.

The chain links TRBV15 to TRBJ1-4; D gene uncertain. Germline V lookup: CDR1 LNHNV, CDR2 YYDKDF (reference sequence). This CDR3 contains 13 residues. Trimming shortened V by 1 base and J by 5 bases, and 5 bases separated the two germline ends. The DNA for the CDR3 is TGTGCCACCAGCAGAGGACGGAATGAAAAACTGTTTTTT. Protein product: CATSRGRNEKLFF.

This clonotype showed up just a few times. In DNA form, the CDR3 reads TGTGCCAGCAGCCCTGACAGACACAAGGGGAATGGCTACACCTTC. Protein: CASSPDRHKGNGYTF. The chain uses TRBV21-1 and TRBJ1-2; the DNA was not used to check the table's D call, TRBD1. TRBV21-1 is a pseudogene. This CDR3 has 15 residues.

This chain links TRBV7-9 with TRBJ2-7; 8 nucleotides agree with TRBD2. The J segment lost 7 bases and the V segment lost 5 bases, leaving 13 bases of the junction unmatched. The CDR3 contains 15 residues. Germline loops: CDR1 SEHNR, CDR2 FQNEAQ (reference sequence). This CDR3 is CASSPTGTRWREQYF. CDR3 coding DNA: TGTGCCAGCAGCCCGACCGGGACTAGATGGAGGGAGCAGTACTTC.

V and J are TRBV2 and TRBJ2-4; D is unresolved. The DNA end is more similar to TRBJ2-5, so the J call may be wrong. Looked up from germline, CDR1 is SNHLY and CDR2 is FYNNEI. This CDR3 has 16 residues. CDR3 in amino acids: CASSEPRFSGRETQYF. The CDR3 region has the DNA TGTGCCAGCAGTGAGCCGCGTTTCTCGGGCCGGGAGACCCAGTACTTC.

In regard to this clonotype: Germline is not matched at one junction end, which may reflect a read error. This chain joins TRBV6-2 or TRBV6-3 and TRBJ2-1; 7 bases fit TRBD1. The V gene's germline CDR1 is MNHEY and CDR2 SVGEGT. CDR3 length: 16 residues. Here the CDR3 reads CASTDSGTVAYNEQLF. CDR3 DNA: TGTGCCAGCACCGACTCCGGGACAGTTGCCTACAATGAGCAGTTGTTC.